This entry concerns a single T cell receptor beta chain. Its antigen remains unknown. Trimming pared 7 bases from V and 0 bases from J, leaving 11 bases between. The germline V gene encodes CDR1 MNHEY and CDR2 SMNVEV (reference sequence). The CDR3 is 14 amino acids. The sample originates from a study of shared clonotypes between healthy human individuals. The wider study: Plates per donor: three CD4 naive, three CD4 memory, two CD8 naive, one CD8 memory. Regarding the study as a whole: Sequencing of the sorted subsets was shown by rarefaction to be incomplete despite large depth.

Replicate sorted-subset PCRs were loaded with 150 to 250 ng DNA, about 30,000 T cell genomes. Only in-frame clones appear in the TCRdb table, and some are missing; sequencing was by immunoSEQ multiplex PCR. The sample has 2 million to 2.5 million clones, approximately 94% seen once; the top ten hold approximately 0.13%. The donors were adults (healthy and HIV-negative) with no recent acute infections or vaccinations. The V gene is TRBV27, the J gene TRBJ2-3; D possibly matches TRBD1 or TRBD2 (5 bases each). The receptor comes from a man aged 18 to 29 in good health. What was sequenced was naive CD4+ T cells sorted from blood. Sample subset: CD45RA+ positively selected. CDR3 sequence: CASTRGTSTDTQYF. The CDR3 DNA follows: TGTGCCAGCACCCGGGGCACCAGCACAGATACGCAGTATTTT.